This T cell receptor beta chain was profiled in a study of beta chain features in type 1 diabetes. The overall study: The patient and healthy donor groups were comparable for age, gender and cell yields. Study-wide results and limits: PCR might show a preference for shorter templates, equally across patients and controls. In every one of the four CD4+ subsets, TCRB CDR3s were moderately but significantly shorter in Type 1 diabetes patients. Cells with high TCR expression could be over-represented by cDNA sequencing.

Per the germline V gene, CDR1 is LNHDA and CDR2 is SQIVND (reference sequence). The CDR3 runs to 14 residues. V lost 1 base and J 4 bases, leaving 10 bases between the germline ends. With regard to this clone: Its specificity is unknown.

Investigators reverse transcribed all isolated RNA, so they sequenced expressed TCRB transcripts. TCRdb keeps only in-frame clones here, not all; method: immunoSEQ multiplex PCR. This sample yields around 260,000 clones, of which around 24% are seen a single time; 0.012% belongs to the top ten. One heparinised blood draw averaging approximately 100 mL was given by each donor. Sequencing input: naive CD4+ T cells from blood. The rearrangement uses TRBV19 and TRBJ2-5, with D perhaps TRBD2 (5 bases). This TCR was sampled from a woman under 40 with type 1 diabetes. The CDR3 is CASSIAGGVETQYF. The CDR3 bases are TGTGCCAGTAGTATAGCAGGAGGCGTAGAGACCCAGTACTTC.